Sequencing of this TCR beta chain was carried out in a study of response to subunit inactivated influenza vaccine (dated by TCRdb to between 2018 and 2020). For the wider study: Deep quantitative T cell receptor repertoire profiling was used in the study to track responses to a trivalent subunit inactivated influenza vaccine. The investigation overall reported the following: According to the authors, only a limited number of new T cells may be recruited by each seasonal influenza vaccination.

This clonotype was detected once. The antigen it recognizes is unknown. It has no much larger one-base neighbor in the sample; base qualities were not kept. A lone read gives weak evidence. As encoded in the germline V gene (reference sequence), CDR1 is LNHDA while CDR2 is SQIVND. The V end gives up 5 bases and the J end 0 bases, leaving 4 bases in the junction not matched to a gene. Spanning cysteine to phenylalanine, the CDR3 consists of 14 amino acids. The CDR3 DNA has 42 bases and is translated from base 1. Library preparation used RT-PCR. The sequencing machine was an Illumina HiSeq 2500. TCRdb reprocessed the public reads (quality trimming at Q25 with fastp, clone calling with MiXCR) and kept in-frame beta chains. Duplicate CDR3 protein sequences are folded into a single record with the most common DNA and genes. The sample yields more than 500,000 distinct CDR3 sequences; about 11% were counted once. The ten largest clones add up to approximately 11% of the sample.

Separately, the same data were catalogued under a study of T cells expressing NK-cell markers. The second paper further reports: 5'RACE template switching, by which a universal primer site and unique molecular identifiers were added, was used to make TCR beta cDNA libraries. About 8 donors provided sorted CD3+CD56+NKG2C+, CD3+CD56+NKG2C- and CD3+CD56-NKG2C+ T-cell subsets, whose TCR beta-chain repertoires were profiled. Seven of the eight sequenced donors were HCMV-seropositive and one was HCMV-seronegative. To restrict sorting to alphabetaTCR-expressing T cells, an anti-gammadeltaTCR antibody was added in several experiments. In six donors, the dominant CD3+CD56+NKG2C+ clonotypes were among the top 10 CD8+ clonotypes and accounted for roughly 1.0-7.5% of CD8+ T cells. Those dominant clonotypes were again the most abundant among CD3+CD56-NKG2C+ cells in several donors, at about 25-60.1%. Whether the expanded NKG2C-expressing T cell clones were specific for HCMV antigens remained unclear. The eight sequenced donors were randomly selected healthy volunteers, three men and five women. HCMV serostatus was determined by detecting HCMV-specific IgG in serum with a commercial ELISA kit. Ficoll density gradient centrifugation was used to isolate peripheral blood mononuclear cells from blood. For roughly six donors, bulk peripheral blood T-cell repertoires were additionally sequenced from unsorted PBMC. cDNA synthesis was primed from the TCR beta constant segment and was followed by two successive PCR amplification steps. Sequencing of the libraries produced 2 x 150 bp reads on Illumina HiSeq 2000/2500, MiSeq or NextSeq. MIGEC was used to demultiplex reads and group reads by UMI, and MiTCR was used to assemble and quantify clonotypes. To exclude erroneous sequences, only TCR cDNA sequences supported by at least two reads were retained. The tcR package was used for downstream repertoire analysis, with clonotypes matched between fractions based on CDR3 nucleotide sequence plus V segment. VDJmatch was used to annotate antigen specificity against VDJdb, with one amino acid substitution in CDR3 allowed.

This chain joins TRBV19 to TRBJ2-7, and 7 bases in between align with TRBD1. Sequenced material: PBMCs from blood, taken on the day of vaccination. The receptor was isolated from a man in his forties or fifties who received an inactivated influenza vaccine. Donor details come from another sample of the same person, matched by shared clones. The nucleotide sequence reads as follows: TGTGCCAGTAGTCCCAGGGGGAACTCCTACGAGCAGTACTTC. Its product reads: CASSPRGNSYEQYF.